The text below deals with one T cell receptor (beta chain). This CDR3 is built from 16 residues. Trimming took 4 bases from V and 1 from J, leaving 16 bases between them. The germline CDR1 and CDR2 sequences are MDHEN and SYDVKM. This entry comes from a study of neoadjuvant anti-PD-1 for oral cavity cancer. Study in general: Patients without progression got a fourth dose around day 43.

Described time point: after neoadjuvant nivolumab, at surgical resection. Blood cells were analyzed directly, without culture or expansion. This table comes from immunoSEQ multiplex PCR, and its TCRdb copy is limited to in-frame clones, with some not included. The sample shows over 10,000 clones, about 64% of them seen only once. The source is a person aged 40 to 85 with oral cavity squamous cell carcinoma. The rearrangement uses TRBV28 and TRBJ2-5; D is unclear. The sequencing used PBMCs, collected after nivolumab (anti-PD-1) treatment. CDR3 DNA sequence: TGTGCCAGCAGTTCTCCCCCCCCCGGGTCCCAAGAGACCCAGTACTTC. This gives the protein CASSSPPPGSQETQYF.